The T cell receptor (beta chain) described here comes from a study of cytomegalovirus exposure and HLA in healthy donors. PCR used 60 Vbeta primers and 13 Jbeta primers. Clones were read by immunoSEQ multiplex PCR, and TCRdb kept only the in-frame ones, dropping some. The sample holds roughly 83,000 clones, roughly 75% seen once. Sequences were obtained from PBMCs. The receptor comes from a man aged 60 to 69 in good health and CMV-seronegative.

CDR3 in amino acids: CASSRSGTEYNEQFF. The CDR3 DNA reads TGTGCCAGTAGTAGGAGCGGGACTGAGTACAATGAGCAGTTCTTC. The rearrangement uses TRBV19 and TRBJ2-1; 7 bases match TRBD2. With 4 bases clipped from V and 4 bases from J, the junction kept 7 bases outside the gene matches. The CDR3 covers 15 residues. Germline CDR1 is LNHDA and CDR2 is SQIVND (reference sequence). Full variable domain (rest looked up from reference TRBV19 and TRBJ2-1): DGGITQSPKYLFRKEGQNVTLSCEQNLNHDAMYWYRQDPGQGLRLIYYSQIVNDFQKGDIAEGYSVSREKKESFPLTVTSAQKNPTAFYLCASSRSGTEYNEQFFGPGTRLTVL.